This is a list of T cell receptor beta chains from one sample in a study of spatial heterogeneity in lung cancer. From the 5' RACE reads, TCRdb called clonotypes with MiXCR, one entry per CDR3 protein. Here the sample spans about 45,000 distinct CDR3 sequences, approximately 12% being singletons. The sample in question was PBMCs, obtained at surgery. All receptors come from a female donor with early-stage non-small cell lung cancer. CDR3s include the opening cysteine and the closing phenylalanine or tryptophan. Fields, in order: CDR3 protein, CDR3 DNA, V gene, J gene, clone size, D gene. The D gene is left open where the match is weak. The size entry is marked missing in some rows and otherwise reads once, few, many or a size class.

cdr3_aa: CASRGLAGVVDEQFF
cdr3_nt: TGTGCCAGCAGGGGACTAGCGGGCGTGGTGGATGAGCAGTTCTTC
v_call: TRBV6-4
j_call: TRBJ2-1
clone_size: -
d_call: TRBD2

cdr3_aa: CASLREMNTEAFF
cdr3_nt: TGTGCCAGCTTGAGAGAAATGAACACTGAAGCTTTCTTT
v_call: TRBV5-4
j_call: TRBJ1-1
clone_size: -
d_call: -

cdr3_aa: CASSRTRDRPSTNEKLFF
cdr3_nt: TGTGCCAGCAGCCGGACCCGGGACAGACCATCAACTAATGAAAAACTGTTTTTT
v_call: TRBV27
j_call: TRBJ1-4
clone_size: -
d_call: TRBD1

cdr3_aa: CATLRTGRAKNIQYF
cdr3_nt: TGTGCCACCTTAAGGACAGGGAGAGCCAAAAACATTCAGTACTTC
v_call: TRBV28
j_call: TRBJ2-4
clone_size: -
d_call: TRBD1

cdr3_aa: CASSGGKLASTDTQYF
cdr3_nt: TGTGCCAGCAGTGGAGGGAAACTAGCGAGTACAGATACGCAGTATTTT
v_call: TRBV6-2/TRBV6-3
j_call: TRBJ2-3
clone_size: many
d_call: TRBD2

cdr3_aa: CASSRGGQETQYF
cdr3_nt: TGTGCCAGCAGCCGCGGAGGGCAGGAGACCCAGTACTTC
v_call: TRBV7-8
j_call: TRBJ2-5
clone_size: many
d_call: -

cdr3_aa: CASRTKGAANEKLFF
cdr3_nt: TGCGCCAGCAGGACTAAGGGGGCGGCTAATGAAAAACTGTTTTTT
v_call: TRBV5-1
j_call: TRBJ1-4
clone_size: few
d_call: TRBD1

cdr3_aa: CASSPPGLGNTIYF
cdr3_nt: TGTGCCAGCTCACCACCGGGACTTGGAAACACCATATATTTT
v_call: TRBV18
j_call: TRBJ1-3
clone_size: -
d_call: -

cdr3_aa: CASQDGNNSPLHF
cdr3_nt: TGTGCCAGTCAAGACGGAAATAATTCACCCCTCCACTTT
v_call: TRBV2
j_call: TRBJ1-6
clone_size: many
d_call: -

cdr3_aa: CSVEYGDTQYF
cdr3_nt: TGCAGCGTTGAATACGGAGATACGCAGTATTTT
v_call: TRBV29-1
j_call: TRBJ2-3
clone_size: few
d_call: -

cdr3_aa: CASSPGGTGTHF
cdr3_nt: TGTGCCAGCAGCCCAGGGGGGACAGGCACGCATTTT
v_call: TRBV7-2
j_call: TRBJ2-3
clone_size: many
d_call: TRBD1

cdr3_aa: CARRDTGELFF
cdr3_nt: TGTGCCAGGAGGGATACCGGGGAGCTGTTTTTT
v_call: TRBV7-9
j_call: TRBJ2-2
clone_size: few
d_call: -

cdr3_aa: CASSPNDGRNEKLFF
cdr3_nt: TGTGCCAGCAGCCCTAATGACGGACGTAATGAAAAACTGTTTTTT
v_call: TRBV7-2
j_call: TRBJ1-4
clone_size: many
d_call: -

cdr3_aa: CSARGQLDSTDTQYF
cdr3_nt: TGCAGTGCTAGAGGACAGCTAGATAGCACAGATACGCAGTATTTT
v_call: TRBV20-1
j_call: TRBJ2-3
clone_size: few
d_call: -

cdr3_aa: CSASRGRGLTDEQYF
cdr3_nt: TGCAGTGCTAGTAGAGGGAGGGGCCTTACCGACGAGCAGTACTTC
v_call: TRBV20-1
j_call: TRBJ2-7
clone_size: few
d_call: TRBD2

cdr3_aa: CASSPLFEQYF
cdr3_nt: TGTGCCAGCAGCCCCCTTTTCGAGCAGTACTTC
v_call: TRBV7-9
j_call: TRBJ2-7
clone_size: -
d_call: -

cdr3_aa: CASSPGGATSTDTQYF
cdr3_nt: TGCGCCAGCAGCCCGGGGGGAGCGACTAGCACAGATACGCAGTATTTT
v_call: TRBV5-1
j_call: TRBJ2-3
clone_size: -
d_call: TRBD2

cdr3_aa: CASSLSGTYTEAFF
cdr3_nt: TGTGCCAGCAGTTTATCGGGGACGTACACTGAAGCTTTCTTT
v_call: TRBV27
j_call: TRBJ1-1
clone_size: few
d_call: -

cdr3_aa: CASSLGPNGEQYF
cdr3_nt: TGTGCCAGCAGTCTGGGCCCAAATGGGGAGCAGTACTTC
v_call: TRBV7-2
j_call: TRBJ2-7
clone_size: -
d_call: -

cdr3_aa: CASSYFGTEAFF
cdr3_nt: TGTGCCAGCAGTTACTTTGGCACTGAAGCTTTCTTT
v_call: TRBV7-2
j_call: TRBJ1-1
clone_size: -
d_call: -

cdr3_aa: CASSLGATGNEKLFF
cdr3_nt: TGCGCCAGCAGCCTAGGGGCGACAGGGAATGAAAAACTGTTTTTT
v_call: TRBV4-3
j_call: TRBJ1-4
clone_size: -
d_call: TRBD1

cdr3_aa: CSASTGWSNQPQHF
cdr3_nt: TGCAGTGCTAGCACAGGGTGGAGCAATCAGCCCCAGCATTTT
v_call: TRBV20-1
j_call: TRBJ1-5
clone_size: many
d_call: -

cdr3_aa: CSATGTTNTGELFF
cdr3_nt: TGCAGTGCTACCGGGACTACCAACACCGGGGAGCTGTTTTTT
v_call: TRBV20-1
j_call: TRBJ2-2
clone_size: many
d_call: TRBD2

cdr3_aa: CASSQDRGDGLNTEAFF
cdr3_nt: TGCGCCAGCAGCCAAGATCGCGGGGACGGACTCAACACTGAAGCTTTCTTT
v_call: TRBV4-3
j_call: TRBJ1-1
clone_size: few
d_call: -

cdr3_aa: CASSLAGDPSTDTQYF
cdr3_nt: TGTGCCAGCAGCTTAGCGGGGGACCCTAGCACAGATACGCAGTATTTT
v_call: TRBV11-2
j_call: TRBJ2-3
clone_size: -
d_call: -

cdr3_aa: CASSSGTEQYF
cdr3_nt: TGTGCCAGCAGCTCCGGGACAGAGCAGTACTTC
v_call: TRBV5-4
j_call: TRBJ2-7
clone_size: few
d_call: -

cdr3_aa: CSVEGDSNTGELFF
cdr3_nt: TGCAGCGTTGAGGGGGACTCCAACACCGGGGAGCTGTTTTTT
v_call: TRBV29-1
j_call: TRBJ2-2
clone_size: few
d_call: -

cdr3_aa: CASSLWGGAGETQYF
cdr3_nt: TGTGCCAGCAGCTTGTGGGGGGGGGCCGGGGAGACCCAGTACTTC
v_call: TRBV5-4
j_call: TRBJ2-5
clone_size: few
d_call: -

cdr3_aa: CASSQAGGQGEVYEQYF
cdr3_nt: TGTGCCAGCAGCCAGGCCGGGGGACAGGGTGAGGTCTACGAGCAGTACTTC
v_call: TRBV7-8
j_call: TRBJ2-7
clone_size: -
d_call: TRBD1

cdr3_aa: CASKQIPGQGTYEQYF
cdr3_nt: TGCGCCAGCAAACAAATCCCGGGACAGGGGACCTACGAGCAGTACTTC
v_call: TRBV5-1
j_call: TRBJ2-7
clone_size: few
d_call: TRBD1

cdr3_aa: CSARLKPMNTEAFF
cdr3_nt: TGCAGTGCTAGATTAAAGCCCATGAACACTGAAGCTTTCTTT
v_call: TRBV20-1
j_call: TRBJ1-1
clone_size: many
d_call: -

cdr3_aa: CASSVAGTTFYEQYF
cdr3_nt: TGTGCCAGCAGCGTAGCCGGGACTACCTTTTACGAGCAGTACTTC
v_call: TRBV9
j_call: TRBJ2-7
clone_size: few
d_call: TRBD2

cdr3_aa: CASSTQPGTGGTEAFF
cdr3_nt: TGTGCCAGCAGCACACAACCGGGGACAGGGGGCACTGAAGCTTTCTTT
v_call: TRBV11-2
j_call: TRBJ1-1
clone_size: many
d_call: TRBD1

cdr3_aa: CASSFPYPTSGGDNEQFF
cdr3_nt: TGTGCCAGCAGTTTTCCGTATCCCACTAGCGGGGGCGACAATGAGCAGTTCTTC
v_call: TRBV7-9
j_call: TRBJ2-1
clone_size: few
d_call: TRBD2

cdr3_aa: CASSIGGNNEQFF
cdr3_nt: TGTGCCAGTAGTATTGGAGGGAACAATGAGCAGTTCTTC
v_call: TRBV19
j_call: TRBJ2-1
clone_size: -
d_call: -

cdr3_aa: CSASNARNSGNTIYF
cdr3_nt: TGCAGTGCTAGCAACGCCCGGAACTCTGGAAACACCATATATTTT
v_call: TRBV20-1
j_call: TRBJ1-3
clone_size: few
d_call: -

cdr3_aa: CASRYRIQEYGYTF
cdr3_nt: TGCGCCAGCAGATACAGGATCCAGGAGTATGGCTACACCTTC
v_call: TRBV5-1
j_call: TRBJ1-2
clone_size: many
d_call: -

cdr3_aa: CASSSGTGGLETQYF
cdr3_nt: TGTGCCAGCAGCTCCGGGACAGGGGGCTTGGAGACCCAGTACTTC
v_call: TRBV9
j_call: TRBJ2-5
clone_size: few
d_call: TRBD1

cdr3_aa: CASHGQENEKLFF
cdr3_nt: TGTGCCAGCCATGGGCAGGAAAATGAAAAACTGTTTTTT
v_call: TRBV12-3/TRBV12-4
j_call: TRBJ1-4
clone_size: -
d_call: -

cdr3_aa: CASSLTTGVSNQPQHF
cdr3_nt: TGTGCCAGCAGTTTAACAACAGGGGTAAGCAATCAGCCCCAGCATTTT
v_call: TRBV12-3/TRBV12-4
j_call: TRBJ1-5
clone_size: -
d_call: TRBD1

cdr3_aa: CASSHEGAEQYF
cdr3_nt: TGTGCCAGCAGCCACGAAGGTGCCGAGCAGTACTTC
v_call: TRBV28
j_call: TRBJ2-7
clone_size: few
d_call: -

cdr3_aa: CASSPDRDKEKLFF
cdr3_nt: TGTGCCAGCAGCCCCGACAGGGACAAGGAAAAACTGTTTTTT
v_call: TRBV7-9
j_call: TRBJ1-4
clone_size: few
d_call: TRBD1

cdr3_aa: CASSPRDLVAGELFF
cdr3_nt: TGTGCCAGCAGTCCCCGGGATTTAGTAGCCGGGGAGCTGTTTTTT
v_call: TRBV6-2/TRBV6-3
j_call: TRBJ2-2
clone_size: few
d_call: -

cdr3_aa: CSANRGNQPQHF
cdr3_nt: TGCAGTGCTAACAGGGGCAATCAGCCCCAGCATTTT
v_call: TRBV20-1
j_call: TRBJ1-5
clone_size: many
d_call: -

cdr3_aa: CASSLDMAGGNSPLHF
cdr3_nt: TGTGCCAGCAGTTTAGATATGGCGGGGGGCAATTCACCCCTCCACTTT
v_call: TRBV12-3/TRBV12-4
j_call: TRBJ1-6
clone_size: -
d_call: -

cdr3_aa: CASSILAGGEQYF
cdr3_nt: TGTGCCAGCAGCATACTAGCGGGGGGCGAGCAGTACTTC
v_call: TRBV11-1
j_call: TRBJ2-7
clone_size: many
d_call: TRBD2

cdr3_aa: CASRGGRSSYNEQFF
cdr3_nt: TGTGCCAGCAGGGGGGGGCGGAGCTCCTACAATGAGCAGTTCTTC
v_call: TRBV11-2
j_call: TRBJ2-1
clone_size: few
d_call: -

cdr3_aa: CASSHLGVNTEAFF
cdr3_nt: TGTGCCAGCAGCCATCTAGGGGTGAACACTGAAGCTTTCTTT
v_call: TRBV11-2
j_call: TRBJ1-1
clone_size: few
d_call: -

cdr3_aa: CASSRPNGNTIYF
cdr3_nt: TGTGCCAGCAGCAGACCGAACGGAAACACCATATATTTT
v_call: TRBV6-5
j_call: TRBJ1-3
clone_size: -
d_call: -

cdr3_aa: CASSLRPGELFF
cdr3_nt: TGTGCCAGCAGCTTACGGCCCGGGGAGCTGTTTTTT
v_call: TRBV7-9
j_call: TRBJ2-2
clone_size: -
d_call: -

cdr3_aa: CASTPGRPEDIQYF
cdr3_nt: TGTGCCAGCACCCCGGGTCGCCCAGAGGACATTCAGTACTTC
v_call: TRBV6-5
j_call: TRBJ2-4
clone_size: many
d_call: -

cdr3_aa: CASSLGTGSLGKLFF
cdr3_nt: TGTGCCAGCAGTTTAGGGACAGGGAGCCTTGGGAAACTGTTTTTT
v_call: TRBV12-3/TRBV12-4
j_call: TRBJ1-4
clone_size: -
d_call: TRBD1

cdr3_aa: CASSLKASGGYNEQFF
cdr3_nt: TGTGCCAGCAGCTTAAAGGCTAGCGGGGGCTACAATGAGCAGTTCTTC
v_call: TRBV7-8
j_call: TRBJ2-1
clone_size: many
d_call: TRBD2

cdr3_aa: CASSERAGEQFF
cdr3_nt: TGCGCCAGCAGTGAACGGGCGGGGGAGCAGTTCTTC
v_call: TRBV10-2
j_call: TRBJ2-1
clone_size: many
d_call: -

cdr3_aa: CASRLQGGNQPQHF
cdr3_nt: TGTGCCAGCAGACTACAGGGAGGCAATCAGCCCCAGCATTTT
v_call: TRBV6-6
j_call: TRBJ1-5
clone_size: -
d_call: -